Sequencing of this TCR beta chain was carried out in a study of response to subunit inactivated influenza vaccine. MiXCR was run by TCRdb on the RT-PCR reads, yielding one entry per CDR3 protein. Here the sample spans about 540,000 distinct CDR3 sequences, around a quarter being singletons. Another study also made use of these data, one on T cells expressing NK-cell markers. That report notes: 5'RACE template switching with UMIs produced the TCR beta cDNA. In a handful of donors, these clonotypes also led the CD3+CD56-NKG2C+ fraction.

The specimen was CD4+ T cells sorted from PBMCs, collected 11 to 12 days after vaccination. This receptor was taken from a man between 50 and 59 years old who received an inactivated influenza vaccine.

The CDR3 is CATTGLAGVNEQFF. The CDR3 DNA reads as TGTGCCACCACCGGACTAGCGGGGGTAAATGAGCAGTTCTTC. The chain links TRBV28 to TRBJ2-1; 13 bases map to TRBD2. This CDR3 has 14 residues. The J segment lost 7 bases and the V segment lost 10 bases, leaving 7 bases of the junction unmatched. Germline CDR1 reads MDHEN; CDR2 reads SYDVKM.